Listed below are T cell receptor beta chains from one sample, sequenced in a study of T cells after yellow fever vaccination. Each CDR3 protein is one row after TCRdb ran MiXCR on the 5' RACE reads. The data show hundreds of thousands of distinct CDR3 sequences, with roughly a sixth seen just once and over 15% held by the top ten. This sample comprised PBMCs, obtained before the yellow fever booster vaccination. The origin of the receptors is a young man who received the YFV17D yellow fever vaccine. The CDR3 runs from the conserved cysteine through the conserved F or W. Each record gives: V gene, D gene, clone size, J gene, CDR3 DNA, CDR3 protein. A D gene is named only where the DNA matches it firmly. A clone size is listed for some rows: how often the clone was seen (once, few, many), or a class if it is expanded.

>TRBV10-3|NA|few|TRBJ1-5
TGTGCCATCAGTGAGAATGTGGAGATTGGGCAGACCCAGCATTTT
CAISENVEIGQTQHF
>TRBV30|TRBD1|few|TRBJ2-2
TGTGCCTGGGGGACAGGGGGCTATACCGGGGAGCTGTTTTTT
CAWGTGGYTGELFF
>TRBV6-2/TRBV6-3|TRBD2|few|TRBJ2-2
TGTGCCAGCCACCCCCAGACTAGCGGTATGAACACCGGGGAGCTGTTTTTT
CASHPQTSGMNTGELFF
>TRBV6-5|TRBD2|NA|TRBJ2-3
TGTGCCAGCAGTCGTAGCGGGGGGGGTCTCGATACGCAGTATTTT
CASSRSGGGLDTQYF
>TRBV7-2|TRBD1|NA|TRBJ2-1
TGTGCCAGCAGCTTGAACAGGGGGCTCGCTGAGCAGTTCTTC
CASSLNRGLAEQFF
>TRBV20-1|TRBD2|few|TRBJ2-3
TGCAGTGCTCGACTAGCGGGGGAGGGGGATACGCAGTATTTT
CSARLAGEGDTQYF
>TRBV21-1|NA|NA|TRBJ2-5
TGTGCCAGCAGCCTGGGACTAGCGGGGGGAGAGTCGGAGACCCAGTACTTC
CASSLGLAGGESETQYF
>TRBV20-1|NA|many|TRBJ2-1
TGCAGTGCTTCCGGCGCACCGTACAATGAGCAGTTCTTC
CSASGAPYNEQFF
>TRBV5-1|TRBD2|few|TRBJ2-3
TGCGCCAGCAGCCGAGGCCGAGAAGCGGGGGATGGCACAGATACGCAGTATTTT
CASSRGREAGDGTDTQYF
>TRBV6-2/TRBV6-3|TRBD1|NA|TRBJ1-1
TGTGCCAGCCGGGACAGAGAATCTTACACTGAAGCTTTCTTT
CASRDRESYTEAFF
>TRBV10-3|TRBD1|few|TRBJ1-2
TGTGCCATCAGGGACAGGGAGGCTAACTATGGCTACACCTTC
CAIRDREANYGYTF
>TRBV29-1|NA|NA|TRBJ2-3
TGCAGCGTCGGAGAGGGACTCACAGATACGCAGTATTTT
CSVGEGLTDTQYF
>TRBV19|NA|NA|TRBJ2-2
TGTGCCAGTTCTTTAAGCCGTGTCACCGGGGAGCTGTTTTTT
CASSLSRVTGELFF
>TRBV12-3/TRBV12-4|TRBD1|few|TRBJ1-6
TGTGCCAGCAGCTTCACAGGGGGCGATTCACCCCTCCACTTT
CASSFTGGDSPLHF